The source of this TCR beta chain is a study of blood T cell repertoires in COVID-19. Method: immunoSEQ multiplex PCR; TCRdb's copy keeps in-frame clones and lacks some. The repertoire holds 72,000 or so clones, with around 82% as singletons. The clonotype originates from a man older than 75 with active COVID-19. Source material: peripheral blood.

The CDR3 DNA reads TGTGCCAGCAGCCCACGGGGACAGCCTTACTATGGCTACACCTTC. It specifies CASSPRGQPYYGYTF. V gene TRBV5-6 combines with J gene TRBJ1-2; 7 nucleotides align to TRBD1. The junction had 9 bases not matched to a gene; V was cut back by 4 bases and J by 3 bases. CDR1 is SGHDT and CDR2 is YYEEEE in the germline V gene. This CDR3 has 15 amino acids.